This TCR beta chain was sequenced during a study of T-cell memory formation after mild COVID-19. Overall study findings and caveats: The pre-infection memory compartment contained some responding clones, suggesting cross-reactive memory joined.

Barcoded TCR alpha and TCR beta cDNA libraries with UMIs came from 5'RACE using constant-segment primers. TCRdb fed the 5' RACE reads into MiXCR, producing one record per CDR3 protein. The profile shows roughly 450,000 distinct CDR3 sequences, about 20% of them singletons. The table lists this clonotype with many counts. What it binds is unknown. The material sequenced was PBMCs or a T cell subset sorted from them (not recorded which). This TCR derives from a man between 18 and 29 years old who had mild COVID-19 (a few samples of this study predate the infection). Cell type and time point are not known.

CDR3 amino acids: CASSLTGTANTEAFF. The DNA of the CDR3 is TGTGCCAGCAGCCTTACCGGGACTGCGAACACTGAAGCTTTCTTT. The chain has TRBV7-2 and TRBJ1-1, with a tentative D call TRBD1 (5 bases). Germline lookup yields CDR1 SGHTA and CDR2 FQGNSA. The V end was cut by 5 bases, the J end by 1 base, with 14 bases between. The CDR3 has 15 residues.